This entry lists 21 T cell receptor beta chains sequenced from one sample in a study of regulatory T cells in long-lasting Graves disease. Stated time point: newly diagnosed GD, antithyroid drugs for less than 3 months. PBMC RNA served as the TCR library source. Building the TCR beta libraries relied on iRepertoire HTBI primers, and CDR3 regions underwent Arm-PCR. MiXCR, run by TCRdb on the multiplex PCR reads, gives a single entry per CDR3 protein. Of 450,000 to 650,000 distinct CDR3 sequences listed, about 16% are singletons. These data also formed part of another study, on T cells in Graves' hyperthyroidism and ophthalmopathy.

The sample was peripheral blood mononuclear cells (PBMCs), taken at new diagnosis, from a patient treated with antithyroid drugs. Source of these receptors: a woman aged 40 to 65 with Graves disease.

This clonotype was observed many times. The rearrangement joins TRBV2 to TRBJ2-5; D may be TRBD1 or TRBD2 (5 bases each). V lost 6 bases and J 3 bases, leaving 11 bases between the germline ends. Looked up from germline, CDR1 is SNHLY and CDR2 is FYNNEI. CDR3 length: 13 residues. The CDR3 nucleotides read TGTGCCAGCAGGTGGGACGCTAAAGAGACCCAGTACTTC. This codes for CASRWDAKETQYF.

Points on this clonotype: This may arise from a read error, as a much more abundant clone is one base away. The V call is TRBV6-9, the J call TRBJ1-2; TRBD1 matches 7 bases. The CDR3 runs 15 residues. Germline loops: CDR1 MNHGY, CDR2 SVAAGI. The V gene end was trimmed by 3 bases and the J gene end by 6 bases; junction bases not matched to a gene: 10. CDR3: CASSYSVSGTDGYTF. The CDR3 DNA reads as TGTGCCAGCAGTTACTCAGTGTCCGGGACAGATGGCTACACCTTC.

This clonotype was seen repeatedly, ten times or more. The J gene is TRBJ1-1, the V gene TRBV7-9; D might be TRBD1 (6 bases). The germline V gene has CDR1 SEHNR and CDR2 FQNEAQ (reference sequence). CDR3 size: 12 residues. V lost 5 bases and J lost 8, with 12 bases in between. The CDR3 sequence is CASSPDSYEAFF. The CDR3 DNA is TGTGCCAGCAGCCCGGACAGCTACGAAGCTTTCTTT.

This clonotype was found many times. The chain combines TRBV7-3 with TRBJ1-1; weak D call: TRBD1 (6 bases). Trimming removed 1 base from V and 4 bases from J, with 10 bases in between. CDR1 is SGHTA and CDR2 is FQGTGA in the germline V gene. The CDR3 loop spans 14 amino acids. The CDR3 DNA follows: TGTGCCAGCAGCTTAAATGGGGGCTCCACTGAAGCTTTCTTT. Translation: CASSLNGGSTEAFF.

This clonotype occurred a few times. The chain uses TRBV20-1 and TRBJ1-1; D possibly corresponds to TRBD1 (5 bases). This CDR3 is built from 15 residues. CDR1 is DFQATT, CDR2 SNEGSKA, per germline (reference sequence). V lost 6 bases and J 1 base, leaving 18 bases between the germline ends. This chain's CDR3 is CSALSPGLRNTEAFF. CDR3 in DNA: TGCAGTGCCCTATCCCCGGGGCTCCGGAACACTGAAGCTTTCTTT.

There are many counts of this clonotype. The chain couples TRBV18 to TRBJ2-5; D is ambiguous. CDR3 size: 13 residues. Trimming took off 6 bases at V and 2 bases at J, with 10 bases between the two ends. Per the germline V gene, CDR1 is KGHSH and CDR2 is LQKENI. This CDR3 is CASSSDQQETQYF. The CDR3 DNA is TGTGCCAGCTCGTCGGACCAACAAGAGACCCAGTACTTC.

This clonotype has ten or more counts. V is TRBV30 and J is TRBJ1-2; D is perhaps TRBD1 (6 bases). Trimming left V 0 bases short and J 4 bases short, with 9 bases between. The germline CDR1 and CDR2 sequences are GTSNPN and SVGIG (reference sequence). This CDR3 comprises 13 residues. In DNA, the CDR3 is TGTGCCTGGAGTGTTAGGACAGTCTATGGCTACACCTTC. This gives the protein CAWSVRTVYGYTF.

The sample holds many counts of this clonotype. The V gene is TRBV7-2, the J gene TRBJ2-3; D gene ambiguous. The length of the CDR3 is 14 residues. Germline-derived CDR1 and CDR2 are SGHTA and FQGNSA. With 1 base removed from V and 4 bases from J, the gap between germline ends came to 9 bases. Here the CDR3 DNA reads TGTGCCAGCAGCTTAGAGGCGGCGGCAGATACGCAGTATTTT. Encoded protein: CASSLEAAADTQYF.

This clonotype was recorded at least ten times. This chain uses TRBV11-2 with TRBJ2-1; 8 bases are a match to TRBD1. Germline-derived CDR1 and CDR2 are SGHAT and FQNNGV. The CDR3 spans 16 residues. Trimming at V came to 3 bases and at J to 0 bases, leaving 4 bases not matched to a gene. The CDR3 nucleotides read TGTGCCAGCAGCTTGACAGGGGCCAACTCCTACAATGAGCAGTTCTTC. As protein: CASSLTGANSYNEQFF. The full variable domain, rest sourced from reference TRBV11-2 and TRBJ2-1, is EAGVAQSPRYKIIEKRQSVAFWCNPISGHATLYWYQQILGQGPKLLIQFQNNGVVDDSQLPKDRFSAERLKGVDSTLKIQPAKLEDSAVYLCASSLTGANSYNEQFFGPGTRLTVL.

There are many counts of this clonotype. The J gene is TRBJ2-1, the V gene TRBV12-3 or TRBV12-4; the match to TRBD2 covers 10 bases. The CDR3 extends over 15 amino acids. V lost 4 bases and J lost 8; bases outside the gene matches: 8. The CDR3 is CASSSGTSERDEQFF. The CDR3 nucleotides are TGTGCCAGCAGTTCCGGGACTAGCGAGCGCGATGAGCAGTTCTTC.

This clonotype was observed many times. The V gene is TRBV3-1, the J gene TRBJ1-1; 9 nucleotides line up with TRBD1. V lost 1 base to trimming and J lost 3 bases; unmatched junction nucleotides: 3. Germline loops: CDR1 LGHDT, CDR2 YNNKEL (reference sequence). The CDR3 totals 15 residues. The CDR3 DNA follows: TGTGCCAGCAGCCAAGGGACAGGGGCCTACACTGAAGCTTTCTTT. Protein product: CASSQGTGAYTEAFF.

This clonotype was picked up a small number of times. This chain joins TRBV4-1 and TRBJ2-5, with a weak D call TRBD2 (5 bases). V shed 0 bases and J shed 2 bases, with 10 bases lying between them. CDR1 and CDR2 (germline): MGHRA, YSYEKL. The CDR3 is made up of 15 amino acids. Written as DNA, the CDR3 is TGCGCCAGCAGCCAAGATCGACTACCGCAAGAGACCCAGTACTTC. Translated, it gives CASSQDRLPQETQYF.

There are many counts of this clonotype. The rearrangement uses TRBV27 and TRBJ2-7, with D possibly being TRBD1 (5 bases). Germline assignment: CDR1 MNHEY and CDR2 SMNVEV (reference sequence). The CDR3 extends over 13 amino acids. Trimming cost V 6 bases and J 1 base, with 10 bases left between them. CDR3 residues: CASSTGISYEQYF. CDR3 coding DNA: TGTGCCAGCAGCACAGGCATATCCTACGAGCAGTACTTC.

V gene TRBV28 combines with J gene TRBJ1-3, with a possible D match to TRBD1 (6 bases). Trimming cost V 5 bases and J 0 bases, with 14 bases left between them. CDR1 is MDHEN, CDR2 SYDVKM, per germline. The CDR3 covers 16 residues. This chain's CDR3 is CASSPGGVYSGNTIYF. CDR3 DNA sequence: TGTGCCAGCAGTCCCGGGGGCGTGTACTCTGGAAACACCATATATTTT. The variable domain in full, completed from reference TRBV28 and TRBJ1-3, reads DVKVTQSSRYLVKRTGEKVFLECVQDMDHENMFWYRQDPGLGLRLIYFSYDVKMKEKGDIPEGYSVSREKKERFSLILESASTNQTSMYLCASSPGGVYSGNTIYFGEGSWLTVV.

There are many counts of this clonotype. The V gene is TRBV12-3 or TRBV12-4, the J gene TRBJ2-2; D tentatively reads TRBD1 or TRBD2 (6 bases each). V was cut by 5 bases and J by 0 bases, with 13 bases left in between. The CDR3 contains 16 residues. Here the CDR3 reads CASSRGGRPNTGELFF. CDR3 sequence (DNA): TGTGCCAGCAGTCGAGGGGGGCGGCCGAACACCGGGGAGCTGTTTTTT.

This clonotype occurred a few times. The V gene is TRBV12-3 or TRBV12-4, the J gene TRBJ2-1; 7 bases agree with TRBD1. CDR3 size: 17 residues. V shed 7 bases, J shed 7 bases, and the junction held 19 bases outside the gene matches. The CDR3 DNA is TGTGCCAGCAAAACATATCCCCCTGACAGGGTCGGGAATGAGCAGTTCTTC. Protein: CASKTYPPDRVGNEQFF.

This clonotype was detected many times. The chain is built from TRBV28 and TRBJ1-2, with 7 positions matching TRBD1. The CDR3 is 15 residues long. Germline trimming cut 2 bases from V and 8 bases from J; bases unmatched to any gene: 11. The germline CDR1 and CDR2 sequences are MDHEN and SYDVKM. The CDR3 sequence is CASSLGPRQGGGYTF. CDR3 nucleotide sequence: TGTGCCAGCAGTTTAGGCCCTCGGCAGGGGGGCGGCTACACCTTC.

This clonotype was seen at least ten times. The rearrangement links TRBV2 to TRBJ1-5, with 7 bases identical to TRBD1. The V gene's germline CDR1 is SNHLY and CDR2 FYNNEI. Losses at the gene ends were 8 bases for V and 3 bases for J; bases not matched to a gene: 4. The CDR3 extends over 13 amino acids. DNA of the CDR3: TGTGCCAGCTCCGGGACAGTCAATCAGCCCCAGCATTTT. It is translated as CASSGTVNQPQHF.

The V and J genes are TRBV7-8 and TRBJ1-5; 8 bases fit TRBD1. V was pared by 4 bases and J by 2 bases, with 10 bases of the junction left unmatched. There are 17 residues in the CDR3. From germline, CDR1 is SGHVS and CDR2 FQNEAQ. The CDR3 protein is CASSSYPGGVGNQPQHF. The CDR3, as DNA: TGTGCCAGCAGCTCCTATCCAGGGGGCGTTGGCAATCAGCCCCAGCATTTT. The variable domain in full, completed from reference TRBV7-8 and TRBJ1-5, reads GAGVSQSPRYKVAKRGQDVALRCDPISGHVSLFWYQQALGQGPEFLTYFQNEAQLDKSGLPSDRFFAERPEGSVSTLKIQRTQQEDSAVYLCASSSYPGGVGNQPQHFGDGTRLSIL.

The chain carries TRBV19 and TRBJ1-3, with a weak D call TRBD1 (6 bases). CDR1 LNHDA and CDR2 SQIVND come from the germline V gene (reference sequence). The germline V and J ends were trimmed by 4 bases and 3 bases, with 13 bases remaining between them. The CDR3 has 15 amino acids. The CDR3 DNA is TGTGCCAGTAGTACTTCTGACAGGAGTGGAAACACCATATATTTT. It translates to CASSTSDRSGNTIYF.

This clonotype was seen at least ten times. The chain joins TRBV11-2 to TRBJ2-7, with TRBD2 as a possible D gene (5 bases). Trimming shortened V by 1 base and J by 3 bases, and 10 bases separated the two germline ends. This CDR3 contains 14 residues. Germline lookup yields CDR1 SGHAT and CDR2 FQNNGV. The CDR3 nucleotides are TGTGCCAGCAGCTTAGGAAGTCGGGGCTACGAGCAGTACTTC. Residues: CASSLGSRGYEQYF.